Shown below are 15 T cell receptor beta chains from a single sample sequenced in a study of beta chain features in type 1 diabetes (dated by TCRdb to between 2017 and 2018). Library preparation used the immunoSEQ multiplex PCR assay. All of the isolated RNA was reverse transcribed with the High Capacity cDNA Reverse Transcription Kit, so expressed TCRB transcripts were sequenced. TCRdb provides this immuneACCESS table in a form limited to in-frame rearrangements. Some clones are lacking; in checked studies, under half of them reflect an unresolved V gene, and why the rest are absent is not known. The sample table records 300,000 to 400,000 clones; over 10% of these occur just once. 0.017% of the sample belongs to the ten largest clones. Material for sequencing was naive CD4+ T cells from blood. The meaning of the sample's cell subset or site label: true naive CD4+ T cells. The receptors stem from a man aged 18 to 30 in good health.

This clone was found a few times. V usage is TRBV29-1 and J usage is TRBJ2-5; 11 nucleotides match TRBD2. The V and J ends lost 3 bases and 5 bases, in that order; junction bases with no gene match: 5. Germline loops: CDR1 SQVTM, CDR2 ANQGSEA. This CDR3 has 14 amino acids. For the CDR3, the DNA is TGCAGCGTTGAGATAGCGGGAGGGCAGGAGACCCAGTACTTC. Its protein is CSVEIAGGQETQYF.

CDR3 loop: CASSLATATPSGANVLTF. The DNA for the CDR3 is TGTGCCAGCAGCTTGGCGACAGCCACTCCCTCTGGGGCCAACGTCCTGACTTTC. The V gene is TRBV5-4, the J gene TRBJ2-6, with D possibly matching TRBD1 (5 bases). CDR3 size: 18 residues. Germline assignment: CDR1 SGHNT and CDR2 YYREEE (reference sequence). Trimming took off 0 bases at V and 0 bases at J, with 13 bases between the two ends.

This clone has ten or more counts. J is TRBJ1-1 and V is TRBV29-1; 7 positions agree with TRBD1. The length of the CDR3 is 13 residues. The trim removed 4 bases at V and 0 bases at J, leaving 2 bases unmatched. Germline V gives CDR1 SQVTM, CDR2 ANQGSEA. CDR3 bases: TGCAGCGTTGGACAGGGAGTGAACACTGAAGCTTTCTTT. Residues: CSVGQGVNTEAFF.

V gene TRBV10-3 combines with J gene TRBJ2-3; 9 bases agree with TRBD1. The V segment lost 10 bases and the J segment 5 bases; nucleotides outside the gene matches: 13. Per the germline V gene, CDR1 is ENHRY and CDR2 is SYGVKD. The CDR3 sequence is 15 residues long. The CDR3 spells CASAISDRGEDTQYF. The CDR3 DNA sequence: TGTGCCAGCGCGATTTCGGACAGGGGTGAAGATACGCAGTATTTT.

This clone was recorded a few times. The rearrangement joins TRBV5-5 to TRBJ2-2; 7 bases map to TRBD1. The J segment lost 0 bases and the V segment lost 5 bases, leaving 4 bases of the junction unmatched. This CDR3 contains 15 residues. CDR1 and CDR2 from the germline V gene are SGHKS and YYEKEE (reference sequence). CDR3 protein: CASSQGVTNTGELFF. The CDR3 DNA reads as TGTGCCAGCAGTCAGGGGGTTACGAACACCGGGGAGCTGTTTTTT. Filled out from reference TRBV5-5 and TRBJ2-2, the complete variable domain reads DAGVTQSPTHLIKTRGQQVTLRCSPISGHKSVSWYQQVLGQGPQFIFQYYEKEERGRGNFPDRFSARQFPNYSSELNVNALLLGDSALYLCASSQGVTNTGELFFGEGSRLTVL.

The J gene is TRBJ2-7, the V gene TRBV28, with 7 nucleotides matching TRBD1. With V trimmed by 7 bases and J by 2 bases, 5 bases remained unmatched. The CDR3 is 13 amino acids. Germline lookup yields CDR1 MDHEN and CDR2 SYDVKM. As DNA, the CDR3 is TGTGCCAGCACTTCAGGGGGTGCCTACGAGCAGTACTTC. This translates into CASTSGGAYEQYF.

This chain links TRBV5-1 with TRBJ2-1, with D possibly matching TRBD2 (7 bases). From germline, CDR1 is SGHRS and CDR2 YFSETQ. V lost 6 bases to trimming and J lost 7 bases, with 14 bases between them. The CDR3 consists of 13 residues. The CDR3 sequence: CASTLGGRNEQFF. DNA of the CDR3: TGCGCCAGCACCCTCGGGGGGCGGAATGAGCAGTTCTTC.

The table lists this clone with many counts. This chain connects TRBV29-1 to TRBJ2-1, with 8 bases fitting TRBD1. Trimming took 4 bases from V and 7 from J; bases not matched to a gene: 6. In germline, CDR1 is SQVTM, CDR2 ANQGSEA. The CDR3 extends over 13 amino acids. The CDR3 sequence: CSVVRQGANEQFF. The DNA of the CDR3 is TGCAGCGTTGTTCGGCAGGGGGCTAATGAGCAGTTCTTC.

In its sample, this clone was seen a few times. The genes are TRBV7-2 and TRBJ2-2; 10 bases are shared with TRBD2. Germline loops: CDR1 SGHTA, CDR2 FQGNSA. V lost 2 bases and J lost 2; bases outside the gene matches: 2. This CDR3 is built from 16 residues. The CDR3 protein is CASSLSGGANTGELFF. The CDR3 DNA reads TGTGCCAGCAGCTTAAGCGGGGGGGCCAACACCGGGGAGCTGTTTTTT.

This clone has a handful of counts. The genes are TRBV21-1 and TRBJ1-2; TRBD1, the D gene given by the table, was not confirmed from the DNA. TRBV21-1 has pseudogene status. CDR3 length equals 12 residues. CDR3: CASWDSLYGYTF. The CDR3 DNA follows: TGTGCCAGCTGGGACAGCCTCTATGGCTACACCTTC.

A word on this clone: The same CDR3 can be traced to other DNA sequences in this sample. This CDR3 reads CSGGRTNTEAFF. CDR3 DNA: TGCAGCGGCGGGAGGACGAACACTGAAGCTTTCTTT. The chain recombines TRBV29-1 with TRBJ1-1; no definite D call. Trimming cost V 7 bases and J 1 base, with 10 bases left between them. This CDR3 has 12 residues. CDR1 is SQVTM and CDR2 is ANQGSEA in the germline V gene. Based on the CDR3 plus reference TRBV29-1 and TRBJ1-1, the full variable domain is SAVISQKPSRDICQRGTSLTIQCQVDSQVTMMFWYRQQPGQSLTLIATANQGSEATYESGFVIDKFPISRPNLTFSTLTVSNMSPEDSSIYLCSGGRTNTEAFFGQGTRLTVV.

The gene calls are TRBV28 and TRBJ2-7; 10 positions agree with TRBD1. Germline CDR1 is MDHEN and CDR2 is SYDVKM. J gave up 6 bases and V 4 bases, and 9 bases lay outside the gene matches. This CDR3 is built from 15 residues. CDR3 DNA sequence: TGTGCCAGCAGTTATCCCGGGACAGGGGTAAGCGAGCAGTACTTC. This translates into CASSYPGTGVSEQYF.

This sequence joins TRBV19 and TRBJ1-1; a weak D match, TRBD1 (5 bases). Trimming pared 5 bases from V and 0 bases from J, leaving 16 bases between. CDR1 LNHDA and CDR2 SQIVND come from the germline V gene (reference sequence). This CDR3 is 16 amino acids long. DNA of the CDR3: TGTGCCAGTAGTCCGCTGGGGGGTTCGATGAACACTGAAGCTTTCTTT. This codes for CASSPLGGSMNTEAFF.

This sequence joins TRBV9 and TRBJ1-1; D uncertain. V gave up 3 bases and J gave up 0 bases, with 6 bases separating them. This CDR3 spans 13 amino acids. Germline V gene lookup returns CDR1 SGDLS and CDR2 YYNGEE. The CDR3 is CASSASVNTEAFF. CDR3 nucleotide sequence: TGTGCCAGCAGCGCTTCAGTGAACACTGAAGCTTTCTTT. Combining the CDR3 with reference TRBV9 and TRBJ1-1 gives the whole variable domain DSGVTQTPKHLITATGQRVTLRCSPRSGDLSVYWYQQSLDQGLQFLIQYYNGEERAKGNILERFSAQQFPDLHSELNLSSLELGDSALYFCASSASVNTEAFFGQGTRLTVV.

This clone was recorded many times. The V and J genes are TRBV7-9 and TRBJ1-2; TRBD1 is a possible D gene (6 bases). The CDR3 is 13 residues long. Looked up from germline, CDR1 is SEHNR and CDR2 is FQNEAQ (reference sequence). V lost 5 bases and J lost 3, with 10 bases in between. As DNA, the CDR3 is TGTGCCAGCAGCAGGACAGAGGACTATGGCTACACCTTC. It is translated as CASSRTEDYGYTF.